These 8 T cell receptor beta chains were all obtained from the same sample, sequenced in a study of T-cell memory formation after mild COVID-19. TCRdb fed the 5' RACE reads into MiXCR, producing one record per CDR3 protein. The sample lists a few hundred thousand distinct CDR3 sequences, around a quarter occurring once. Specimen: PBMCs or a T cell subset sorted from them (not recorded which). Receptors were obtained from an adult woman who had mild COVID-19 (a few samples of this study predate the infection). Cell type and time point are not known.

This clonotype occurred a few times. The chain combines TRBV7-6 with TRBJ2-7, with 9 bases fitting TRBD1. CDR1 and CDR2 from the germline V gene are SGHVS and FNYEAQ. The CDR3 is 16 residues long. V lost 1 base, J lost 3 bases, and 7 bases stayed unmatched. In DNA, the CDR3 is TGTGCCAGCAGCTTAGGGGAGCCGGGACAGGGCTACGAGCAGTACTTC. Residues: CASSLGEPGQGYEQYF.

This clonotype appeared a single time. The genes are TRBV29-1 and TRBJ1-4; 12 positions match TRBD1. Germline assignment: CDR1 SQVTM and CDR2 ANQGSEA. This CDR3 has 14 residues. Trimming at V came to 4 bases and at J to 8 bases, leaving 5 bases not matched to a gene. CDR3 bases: TGCAGCGTTGGACGAGGGACAGGGGGCGAAAAACTGTTTTTT. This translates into CSVGRGTGGEKLFF.

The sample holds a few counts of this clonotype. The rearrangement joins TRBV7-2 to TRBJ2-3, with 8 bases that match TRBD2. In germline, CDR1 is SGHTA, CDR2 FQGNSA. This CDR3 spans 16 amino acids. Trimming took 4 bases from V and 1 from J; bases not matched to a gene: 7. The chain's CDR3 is CASSSRLALRTDTQYF. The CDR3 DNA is TGTGCCAGCAGCTCGAGACTAGCGCTCCGCACAGATACGCAGTATTTT. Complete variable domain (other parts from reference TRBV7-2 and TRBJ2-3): GAGVSQSPSNKVTEKGKDVELRCDPISGHTALYWYRQSLGQGLEFLIYFQGNSAPDKSGLPSDRFSAERTGGSVSTLTIQRTQQEDSAVYLCASSSRLALRTDTQYFGPGTRLTVL.

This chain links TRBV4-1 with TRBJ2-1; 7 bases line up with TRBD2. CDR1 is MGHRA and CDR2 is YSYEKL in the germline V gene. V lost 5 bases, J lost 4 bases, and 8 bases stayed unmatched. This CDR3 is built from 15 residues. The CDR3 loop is CASSLLSGGYNEQFF. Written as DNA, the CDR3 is TGCGCCAGCAGCTTACTCTCGGGAGGTTACAATGAGCAGTTCTTC.

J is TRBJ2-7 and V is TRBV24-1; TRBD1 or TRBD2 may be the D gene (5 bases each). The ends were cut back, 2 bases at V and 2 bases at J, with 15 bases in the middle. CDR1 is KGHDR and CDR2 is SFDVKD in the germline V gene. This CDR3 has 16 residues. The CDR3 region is CATSDSTGTMTYEQYF. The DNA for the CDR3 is TGTGCCACCAGTGATTCCACCGGGACCATGACCTACGAGCAGTACTTC.

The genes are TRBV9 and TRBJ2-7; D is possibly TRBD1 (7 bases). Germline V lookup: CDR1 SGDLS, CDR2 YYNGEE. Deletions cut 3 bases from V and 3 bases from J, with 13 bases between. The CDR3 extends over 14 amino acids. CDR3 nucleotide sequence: TGTGCCAGCAGCGGGGGGGACAGCCACTACGAGCAGTACTTC. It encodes CASSGGDSHYEQYF.

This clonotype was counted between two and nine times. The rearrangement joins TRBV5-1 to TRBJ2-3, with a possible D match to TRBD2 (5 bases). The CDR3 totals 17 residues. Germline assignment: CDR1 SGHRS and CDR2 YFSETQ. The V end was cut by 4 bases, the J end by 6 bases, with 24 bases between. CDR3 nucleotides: TGCGCCAGCAGCACGTCGGACTCCCGGCGGGTGCGGGATACGCAGTATTTT. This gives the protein CASSTSDSRRVRDTQYF. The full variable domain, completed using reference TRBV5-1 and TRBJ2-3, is KAGVTQTPRYLIKTRGQQVTLSCSPISGHRSVSWYQQTPGQGLQFLFEYFSETQRNKGNFPGRFSGRQFSNSRSEMNVSTLELGDSALYLCASSTSDSRRVRDTQYFGPGTRLTVL.

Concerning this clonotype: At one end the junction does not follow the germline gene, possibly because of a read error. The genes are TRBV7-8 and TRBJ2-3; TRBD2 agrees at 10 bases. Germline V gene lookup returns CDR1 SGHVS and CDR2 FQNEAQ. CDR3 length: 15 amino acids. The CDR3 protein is CPSSRGLAETDTQYF. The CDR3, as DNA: TGTCCCAGCAGCCGTGGACTAGCGGAAACAGATACGCAGTATTTT.